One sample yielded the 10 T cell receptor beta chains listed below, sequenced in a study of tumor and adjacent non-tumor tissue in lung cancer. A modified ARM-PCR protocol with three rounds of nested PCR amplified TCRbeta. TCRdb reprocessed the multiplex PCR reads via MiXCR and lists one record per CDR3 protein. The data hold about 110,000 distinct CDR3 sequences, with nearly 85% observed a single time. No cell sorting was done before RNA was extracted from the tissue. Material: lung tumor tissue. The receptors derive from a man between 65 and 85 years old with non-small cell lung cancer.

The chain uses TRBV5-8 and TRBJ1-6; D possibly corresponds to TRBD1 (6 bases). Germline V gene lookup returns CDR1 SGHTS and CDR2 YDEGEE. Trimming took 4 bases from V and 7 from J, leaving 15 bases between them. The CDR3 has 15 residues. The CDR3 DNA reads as TGTGCCAGCAGCCTCCAACAGGGCGGAAATTCACCCCTCCACTTT. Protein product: CASSLQQGGNSPLHF.

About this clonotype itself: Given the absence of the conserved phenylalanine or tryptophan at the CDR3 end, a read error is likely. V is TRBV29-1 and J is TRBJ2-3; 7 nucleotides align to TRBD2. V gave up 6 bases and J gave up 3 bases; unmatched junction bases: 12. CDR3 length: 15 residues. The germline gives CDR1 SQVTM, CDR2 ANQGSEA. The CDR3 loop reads CSVERLAAVTDTQYL. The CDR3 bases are TGCAGCGTGGAAAGACTAGCCGCGGTAACAGATACGCAGTATTTG.

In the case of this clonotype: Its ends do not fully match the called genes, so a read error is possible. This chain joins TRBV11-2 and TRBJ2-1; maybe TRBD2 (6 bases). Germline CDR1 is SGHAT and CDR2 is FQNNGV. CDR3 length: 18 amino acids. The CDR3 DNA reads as TGTGCCAGCAGCTTACATTTGCGGGACTGGGCCTCCTGCAATGTGCAGTTTTTC. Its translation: CASSLHLRDWASCNVQFF.

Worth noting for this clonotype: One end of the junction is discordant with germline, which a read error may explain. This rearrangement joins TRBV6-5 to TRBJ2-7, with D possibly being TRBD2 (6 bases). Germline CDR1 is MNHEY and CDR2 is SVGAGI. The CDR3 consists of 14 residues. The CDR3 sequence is CASSRGLQNYEQHF. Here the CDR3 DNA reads TGTGCTAGCAGTCGGGGGTTGCAGAACTACGAGCAGCACTTC.

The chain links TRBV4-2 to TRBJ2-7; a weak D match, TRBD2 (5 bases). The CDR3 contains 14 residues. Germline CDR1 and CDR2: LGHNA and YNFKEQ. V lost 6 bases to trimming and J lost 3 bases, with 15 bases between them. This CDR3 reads CASRKGEGLYEQYF. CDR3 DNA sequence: TGTGCCAGCAGAAAAGGAGAGGGTCTCTACGAGCAGTACTTC.

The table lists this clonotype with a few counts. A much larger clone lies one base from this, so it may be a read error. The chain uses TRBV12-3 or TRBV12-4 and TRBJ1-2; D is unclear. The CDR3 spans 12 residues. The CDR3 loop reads CAGSYTLYGYTF. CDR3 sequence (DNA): TGTGCCGGCAGTTACACGCTCTATGGCTACACCTTC.

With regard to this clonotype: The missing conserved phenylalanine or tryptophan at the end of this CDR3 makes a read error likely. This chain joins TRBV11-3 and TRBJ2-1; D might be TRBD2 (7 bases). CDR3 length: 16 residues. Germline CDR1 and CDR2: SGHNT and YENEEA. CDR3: CTSSLNPTGGRGEQFL. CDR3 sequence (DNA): TGTACCAGCAGCTTAAATCCCACGGGGGGCAGGGGTGAGCAGTTCCTC.

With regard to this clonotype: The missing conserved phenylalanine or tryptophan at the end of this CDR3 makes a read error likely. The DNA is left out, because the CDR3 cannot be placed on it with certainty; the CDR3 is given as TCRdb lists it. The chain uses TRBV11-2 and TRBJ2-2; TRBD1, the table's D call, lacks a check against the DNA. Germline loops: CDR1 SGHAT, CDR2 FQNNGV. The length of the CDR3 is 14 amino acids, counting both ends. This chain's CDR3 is CANSLDSQSGELFY.

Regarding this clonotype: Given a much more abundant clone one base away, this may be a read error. This CDR3 reads CAISPDRAWYGYTF. CDR3 DNA sequence: TGCGCCATCAGCCCGGACAGGGCTTGGTATGGCTACACCTTC. This rearrangement joins TRBV5-1 to TRBJ1-2; 8 bases map to TRBD1. Per the germline V gene, CDR1 is SGHRS and CDR2 is YFSETQ. The CDR3 is made up of 14 amino acids.

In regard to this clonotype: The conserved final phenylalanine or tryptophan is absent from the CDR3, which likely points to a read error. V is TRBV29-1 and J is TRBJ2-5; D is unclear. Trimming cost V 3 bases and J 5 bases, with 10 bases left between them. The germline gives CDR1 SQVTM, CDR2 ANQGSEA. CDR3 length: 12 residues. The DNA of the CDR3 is TGCAGCGTTGAGTCCCGGGTGGAGACCCAGTACTCC. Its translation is CSVESRVETQYS.